Given below is one TCR beta chain in context. This PCR relied on a set of 60 Vbeta primers and 13 Jbeta primers. TCRdb keeps only in-frame clones here, not all; method: immunoSEQ multiplex PCR. The sample has 200,000 to 250,000 clones, 65% to 90% seen once; the top ten hold 1.3% to 1.5%. The CDR3 extends over 14 amino acids. Unmatched junction bases numbered 10, after V lost 4 bases and J lost 7 bases. The germline V gene encodes CDR1 MNHEY and CDR2 SVGAGI. The data were obtained in a study of cytomegalovirus exposure and HLA in healthy donors. Study context: Of roughly 400 genotyped donors, about 81% clustered with self-reported Caucasian donors.

This sequence originates from a girl aged 10 to 17 in good health and CMV-seronegative. Sequencing used PBMCs. The chain is built from TRBV6-5 and TRBJ2-7; 7 bases map to TRBD2. CDR3 sequence (DNA): TGTGCCAGCAGTTGGACCAGGGTGGGGGGGGAGCAGTACTTC. It translates to CASSWTRVGGEQYF.